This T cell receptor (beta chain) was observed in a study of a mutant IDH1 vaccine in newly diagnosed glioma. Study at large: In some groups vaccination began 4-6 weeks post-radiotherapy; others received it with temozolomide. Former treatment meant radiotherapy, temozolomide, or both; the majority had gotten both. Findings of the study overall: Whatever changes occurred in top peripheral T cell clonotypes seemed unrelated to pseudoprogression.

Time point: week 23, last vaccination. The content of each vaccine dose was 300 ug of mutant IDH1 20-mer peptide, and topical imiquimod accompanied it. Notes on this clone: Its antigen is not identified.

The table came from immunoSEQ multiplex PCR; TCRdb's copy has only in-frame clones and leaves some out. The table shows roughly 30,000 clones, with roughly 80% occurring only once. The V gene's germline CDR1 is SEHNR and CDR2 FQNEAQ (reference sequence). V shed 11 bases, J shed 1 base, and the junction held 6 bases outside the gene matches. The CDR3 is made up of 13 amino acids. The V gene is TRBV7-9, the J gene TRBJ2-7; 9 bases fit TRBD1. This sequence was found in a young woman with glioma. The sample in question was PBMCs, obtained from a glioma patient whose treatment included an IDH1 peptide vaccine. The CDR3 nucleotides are TGTGCCGGCGGGACAGGGAGGTCCTACGAGCAGTACTTC. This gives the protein CAGGTGRSYEQYF.